The sequence of this T cell receptor beta chain was determined in a study of tissue T cells after allogeneic stem cell transplantation. Across the study: Where cell numbers permitted, CD3+ T cells were sorted from preserved blood and marrow.

The CDR3 totals 12 residues. The germline gives CDR1 SGHTA, CDR2 FQGNSA. Trimming took 1 base from V and 15 from J; bases not matched to a gene: 5. Sequencing of TCRbeta CDR3 at survey depth gave sequences and template counts. Assay used: immunoSEQ multiplex PCR; TCRdb lists only in-frame clones, some missing. The sample consists of around 40,000 clones, 80% to 95% of them appearing once. The source material was blood, sampled before transplantation. The V and J genes are TRBV7-2 and TRBJ2-1, with 8 bases lining up with TRBD2. This TCR derives from a woman aged 40 to 75 who later had graft-versus-host disease after an allogeneic stem cell transplant. CDR3 sequence: CASSLEDGLAFF. CDR3 DNA sequence: TGTGCCAGCAGCTTAGAGGATGGACTAGCGTTCTTC.